This entry concerns a single T cell receptor beta chain. Its antigen remains unknown. One end of the junction varies from germline; a read error may be responsible. The sample belongs to a study of T cell responses to AZD1222 COVID-19 vaccine. The overall study: Second-dose schedules of about 4 or about 12 weeks were combined.

Study-level findings and limits: Per reports, nearly half of all spike-specific TCRs target regions that are unmutated in variants.

Sequenced by immunoSEQ multiplex PCR; TCRdb stores in-frame clones only, minus some. The sample records tens of thousands of clones, around 86% being singletons. The source of this sequence is an adult in good health. Source: peripheral blood, taken on day 0 of AZD1222 vaccination.

This CDR3 reads CASSLGDRVLNF. For the CDR3, the DNA is TGTGCCAGCAGCTTAGGGGACAGGGTTCTGAATTTT. The chain couples TRBV7-9 to TRBJ1-1; 9 bases fit TRBD1. The germline V gene encodes CDR1 SEHNR and CDR2 FQNEAQ (reference sequence). CDR3 size: 12 residues.